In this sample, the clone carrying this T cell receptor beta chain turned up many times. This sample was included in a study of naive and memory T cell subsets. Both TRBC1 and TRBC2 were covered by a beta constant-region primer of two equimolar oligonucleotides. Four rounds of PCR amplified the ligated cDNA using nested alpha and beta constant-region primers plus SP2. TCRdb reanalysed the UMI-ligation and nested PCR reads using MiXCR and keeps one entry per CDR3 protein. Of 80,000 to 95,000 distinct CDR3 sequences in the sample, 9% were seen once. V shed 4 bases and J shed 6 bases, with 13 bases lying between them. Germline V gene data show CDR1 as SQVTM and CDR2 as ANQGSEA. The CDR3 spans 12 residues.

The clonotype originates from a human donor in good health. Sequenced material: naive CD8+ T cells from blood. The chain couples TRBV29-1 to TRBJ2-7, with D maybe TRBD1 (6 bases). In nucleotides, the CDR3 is TGCAGCGTTGTCGACAGGTCGGGCGAGCAGTACTTC. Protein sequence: CSVVDRSGEQYF.